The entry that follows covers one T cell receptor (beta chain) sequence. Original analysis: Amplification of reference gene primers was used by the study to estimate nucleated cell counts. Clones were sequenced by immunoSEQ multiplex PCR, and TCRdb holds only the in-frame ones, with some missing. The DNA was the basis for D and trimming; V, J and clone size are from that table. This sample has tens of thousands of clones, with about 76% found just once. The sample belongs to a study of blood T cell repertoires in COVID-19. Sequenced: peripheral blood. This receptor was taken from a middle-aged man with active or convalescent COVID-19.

The CDR3 DNA follows: TGTGCCAGCAGCTTAGGCGGACAGGGTGGTCTGGAGACCCAGTACTTC. Translated: CASSLGGQGGLETQYF. The chain joins TRBV7-9 to TRBJ2-5; 8 bases map to TRBD1. Germline CDR1 is SEHNR and CDR2 is FQNEAQ (reference sequence). Trimming at V came to 1 base and at J to 5 bases, leaving 9 bases not matched to a gene. The CDR3 covers 16 residues.